Shown below are 25 T cell receptor beta chains from a single sample sequenced in a study of T cell responses to AZD1222 COVID-19 vaccine. TCRdb keeps only in-frame clones here, not all; method: immunoSEQ multiplex PCR. The top ten clones hold roughly 7.5% of a sample with over 130,000 clones, about 90% of them seen once. The sample consisted of peripheral blood, taken 28 days after the second dose of the MenACWY control vaccine. These receptors were taken from an adult who received the MenACWY meningococcal vaccine as a control.

The rearrangement joins TRBV27 to TRBJ2-1, with D perhaps matching TRBD1 or TRBD2 (6 bases each). V lost 3 bases to trimming and J lost 0 bases, with 15 bases between them. The CDR3 extends over 17 amino acids. Germline V gene sequence: CDR1 MNHEY, CDR2 SMNVEV (reference sequence). CDR3 bases: TGTGCCAGCAGTTTGGGGGCTAGCGATAGCTCCTACAATGAGCAGTTCTTC. Amino acids: CASSLGASDSSYNEQFF.

V usage is TRBV4-3 and J usage is TRBJ2-3; the D is unclear. Between the trimmed V and J ends, which lost 0 bases and 1 base, there was a span of 11 bases. Germline CDR1 LGHNA, CDR2 YSLEER. The CDR3 contains 16 residues. The CDR3 sequence is CASSQDTGQGTDTQYF. CDR3 nucleotides: TGCGCCAGCAGCCAAGATACGGGTCAGGGCACAGATACGCAGTATTTT.

This clone came up once. The rearrangement uses TRBV7-9 and TRBJ2-2; the D gene is possibly TRBD1 (6 bases). This CDR3 spans 13 amino acids. V was cut by 5 bases and J by 4 bases, with 8 bases left in between. From germline, CDR1 is SEHNR and CDR2 FQNEAQ (reference sequence). CDR3 sequence reads: CASSQDSTGELFF. The CDR3 DNA is TGTGCCAGCAGCCAGGACAGCACCGGGGAGCTGTTTTTT.

This clone was seen only once. The chain combines TRBV9 with TRBJ2-7; D gene uncertain. Trimming cost V 0 bases and J 5 bases, with 15 bases left between them. CDR1 and CDR2 from the germline V gene are SGDLS and YYNGEE. The CDR3 is made up of 15 amino acids. CDR3 sequence reads: CASSVVRLIPHEQYF. The CDR3, as DNA: TGTGCCAGCAGCGTAGTTAGGCTAATTCCGCACGAGCAGTACTTC. The whole variable domain, filled in from reference TRBV9 and TRBJ2-7, reads DSGVTQTPKHLITATGQRVTLRCSPRSGDLSVYWYQQSLDQGLQFLIQYYNGEERAKGNILERFSAQQFPDLHSELNLSSLELGDSALYFCASSVVRLIPHEQYFGPGTRLTVT.

The V and J genes are TRBV6-1 and TRBJ1-5; D is unclear. V was shortened by 4 bases and J by 4 bases, with 17 bases between the two germline ends. Germline CDR1 and CDR2: MNHNS and SASEGT. The CDR3 spans 16 residues. CDR3 sequence: CASSGRAQKLNQPQHF. The CDR3 DNA reads TGTGCCAGCAGTGGACGGGCCCAGAAATTAAATCAGCCCCAGCATTTT.

The chain uses TRBV6-5 and TRBJ1-2; 11 nucleotides match TRBD1. After removal of 6 bases from V and 3 bases from J, the junction contained 6 bases not matched to a gene. This CDR3 comprises 15 residues. The germline V gene has CDR1 MNHEY and CDR2 SVGAGI. In DNA form, the CDR3 reads TGTGCCAGCAGGTCCGGGACAGGGGGGGACTATGGCTACACCTTC. This sequence encodes CASRSGTGGDYGYTF.

The J gene is TRBJ2-2, the V gene TRBV7-7; no clear D gene. Germline CDR1 reads SSHAT; CDR2 reads FNYEAQ (reference sequence). Trimming shortened V by 8 bases and J by 8 bases, and 12 bases separated the two germline ends. This CDR3 is built from 12 residues. The CDR3 DNA is TGTGCCAGCCGACTTGTGGGAGGGGAGCTGTTTTTT. Residues: CASRLVGGELFF.

This chain connects TRBV19 to TRBJ2-7, with D possibly TRBD2 on 6 matching bases. This CDR3 region has 14 residues. V lost 6 bases, J lost 0 bases, and 12 bases lay in between. Germline V gene sequence: CDR1 LNHDA, CDR2 SQIVND (reference sequence). The CDR3 spells CASREGQNSYEQYF. The DNA for the CDR3 is TGTGCCAGTAGGGAGGGCCAAAACTCCTACGAGCAGTACTTC.

V gene TRBV29-1 combines with J gene TRBJ2-3; D possibly corresponds to TRBD1 (5 bases). Germline CDR1 reads SQVTM; CDR2 reads ANQGSEA. The CDR3 totals 15 residues. The ends were cut back, 4 bases at V and 0 bases at J, with 14 bases in the middle. In DNA, the CDR3 is TGCAGCGTTGGTTTAGGGGCCCGGAGCACAGATACGCAGTATTTT. Residues: CSVGLGARSTDTQYF.

The sample holds one count of this clone. The chain uses TRBV10-3 and TRBJ1-2; TRBD1 matches at 7 bases. CDR1 and CDR2 from the germline V gene are ENHRY and SYGVKD. V was clipped by 2 bases and J by 6 bases; unmatched bases: 12. This CDR3 is built from 16 residues. The CDR3 DNA follows: TGTGCCATCAGTGAGACCGACAGGGTAGTAGGAAATGGCTACACCTTC. This gives the protein CAISETDRVVGNGYTF.

V usage is TRBV19 and J usage is TRBJ1-4, with a possible D match to TRBD1 (5 bases). Germline CDR1 LNHDA, CDR2 SQIVND (reference sequence). The CDR3 extends over 16 amino acids. Trimming shortened V by 6 bases and J by 3 bases, and 17 bases separated the two germline ends. The DNA for the CDR3 is TGTGCCAGTAGGCTGGACCCGAGGGGCGCTAATGAAAAACTGTTTTTT. Encoded protein: CASRLDPRGANEKLFF.

This clone was picked up one time. This sample includes further DNA sequences coding for the same CDR3. The chain recombines TRBV6-2 or TRBV6-3 with TRBJ2-7; the match to TRBD1 covers 11 bases. There are 14 residues in the CDR3. Germline V gives CDR1 MNHEY, CDR2 SVGEGT. Germline trimming cut 5 bases from V and 0 bases from J; bases unmatched to any gene: 0. CDR3 DNA sequence: TGTGCCAGCAGTGGGACAGGGGGCTCCTACGAGCAGTACTTC. This sequence encodes CASSGTGGSYEQYF.

This chain links TRBV11-3 with TRBJ2-5, with 9 positions matching TRBD1. In germline, CDR1 is SGHNT, CDR2 YENEEA. CDR3 length: 16 amino acids. V trimming: 0 bases; J trimming: 5 bases; junction bases outside the gene matches: 7. The CDR3 reads CASSLEAGTGRETQYF. CDR3 coding DNA: TGTGCCAGCAGCTTAGAAGCCGGGACAGGGAGGGAGACCCAGTACTTC.

The V and J genes are TRBV12-3 or TRBV12-4 and TRBJ2-7; D unclear. This CDR3 spans 13 amino acids. The ends were cut back, 6 bases at V and 2 bases at J, with 11 bases in the middle. The chain's CDR3 is CASSRVETYEQYF. In DNA form, the CDR3 reads TGTGCCAGCAGCCGGGTGGAGACCTACGAGCAGTACTTC.

The chain carries TRBV3-1 (or the pseudogene TRBV3-2) and TRBJ1-6; no clear D gene. CDR3 length: 13 amino acids. Germline V gives CDR1 LGHDT, CDR2 YNNKEL (reference sequence). The V end lost 5 bases, the J end lost 6 bases, and 8 bases lay between the germline ends. CDR3 sequence reads: CASSLERNSPLHF. The CDR3 DNA sequence: TGTGCCAGCAGCTTGGAGCGTAATTCACCCCTCCACTTT.

This chain links TRBV9 with TRBJ2-7, with D tentatively TRBD2 (6 bases). The V end lost 0 bases, the J end lost 3 bases, and 13 bases lay between the germline ends. Germline values: CDR1 SGDLS, CDR2 YYNGEE. CDR3 size: 15 residues. The CDR3 spells CASSVGSGEGYEQYF. As DNA, the CDR3 is TGTGCCAGCAGCGTAGGATCGGGGGAAGGCTACGAGCAGTACTTC. The full variable domain, rest sourced from reference TRBV9 and TRBJ2-7, is DSGVTQTPKHLITATGQRVTLRCSPRSGDLSVYWYQQSLDQGLQFLIQYYNGEERAKGNILERFSAQQFPDLHSELNLSSLELGDSALYFCASSVGSGEGYEQYFGPGTRLTVT.

This chain connects TRBV3-1 (or the pseudogene TRBV3-2) to TRBJ1-5, with TRBD1 matching 12 bases. Per the germline V gene, CDR1 is LGHDT and CDR2 is YNNKEL (reference sequence). The V segment lost 4 bases and the J segment 3 bases; nucleotides outside the gene matches: 7. The CDR3 is 17 residues long. This CDR3 is CASSRTGTGGSNQPQHF. The CDR3 DNA follows: TGTGCCAGCAGCCGCACCGGGACAGGGGGCTCCAATCAGCCCCAGCATTTT.

The J gene is TRBJ2-1, the V gene TRBV7-2; TRBD1 agrees at 8 bases. The CDR3 runs 16 residues. CDR1 is SGHTA and CDR2 is FQGNSA in the germline V gene. Germline trimming cut 9 bases from V and 3 bases from J; bases unmatched to any gene: 13. CDR3: CASRQGLGAGYNEQFF. CDR3 DNA sequence: TGTGCCAGTCGACAGGGGCTGGGGGCTGGCTACAATGAGCAGTTCTTC.

The chain couples TRBV18 to TRBJ2-7; 8 nucleotides align to TRBD1. CDR3 size: 16 residues. Looked up from germline, CDR1 is KGHSH and CDR2 is LQKENI. V was pared by 0 bases and J by 0 bases, with 4 bases of the junction left unmatched. CDR3 in amino acids: CASSPPSTGGSYEQYF. DNA for the CDR3: TGTGCCAGCTCACCACCGAGCACAGGGGGCTCCTACGAGCAGTACTTC.

The chain links TRBV28 to TRBJ1-4; weak D call: TRBD1 (5 bases). Trimming took off 2 bases at V and 6 bases at J, with 10 bases between the two ends. Germline CDR1 is MDHEN and CDR2 is SYDVKM. The CDR3 is 14 residues long. The CDR3 is CASSLKGMDEKLFF. DNA for the CDR3: TGTGCCAGCAGTTTAAAGGGGATGGATGAAAAACTGTTTTTT.

The table lists this clone with a count of one. The chain is built from TRBV19 and TRBJ1-2; TRBD1 might be the D (6 bases). Trimming removed 7 bases at V and 4 bases at J, with 16 bases between. The length of the CDR3 is 14 residues. Germline-derived CDR1 and CDR2 are LNHDA and SQIVND (reference sequence). CDR3 loop: CASTRDRHFYGYTF. The DNA of the CDR3 is TGTGCCAGTACTCGCGACAGGCACTTCTATGGCTACACCTTC.

The chain couples TRBV28 to TRBJ2-7; D unresolved. In germline, CDR1 is MDHEN, CDR2 SYDVKM. This CDR3 is built from 11 residues. With 6 bases removed from V and 4 bases from J, the gap between germline ends came to 7 bases. The CDR3 DNA sequence: TGTGCCAGCAGCCGTAAATACGAGCAGTACTTC. Translated: CASSRKYEQYF.

The V call is TRBV30, the J call TRBJ1-6, with D hard to call. The V end lost 4 bases, the J end lost 8 bases, and 9 bases lay between the germline ends. Per the germline V gene, CDR1 is GTSNPN and CDR2 is SVGIG (reference sequence). The CDR3 spans 12 residues. The CDR3 coding sequence is TGTGCCTGGACACCCGGGGATTCACCCCTCCACTTT. Its protein product is CAWTPGDSPLHF.

The table lists this clone with a few counts. The CDR3 bases are TGCAGTGCTGGTGGGACTACCCCCTACGAGCAGTACTTC. Protein sequence: CSAGGTTPYEQYF. This chain connects TRBV20-1 to TRBJ2-7, with 7 bases fitting TRBD2. V was clipped by 5 bases and J by 2 bases; unmatched bases: 6. Germline lookup yields CDR1 DFQATT and CDR2 SNEGSKA (reference sequence). This CDR3 comprises 13 residues.

The rearrangement joins TRBV10-3 to TRBJ2-3, with D uncertain. The CDR3 is 14 residues long. Per germline, CDR1 ENHRY and CDR2 SYGVKD. The ends were cut back, 0 bases at V and 4 bases at J, with 8 bases in the middle. The CDR3 nucleotides are TGTGCCATCAGTGAGTCGCTCAGCCCAGATACGCAGTATTTT. This codes for CAISESLSPDTQYF.